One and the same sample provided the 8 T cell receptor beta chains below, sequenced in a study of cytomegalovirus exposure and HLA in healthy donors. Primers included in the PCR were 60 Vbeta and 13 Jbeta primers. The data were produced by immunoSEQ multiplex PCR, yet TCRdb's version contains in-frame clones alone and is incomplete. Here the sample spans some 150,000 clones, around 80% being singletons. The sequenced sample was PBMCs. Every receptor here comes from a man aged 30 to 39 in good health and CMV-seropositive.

CDR3 DNA: TGTGCCAGTAGTGCCACCAGGGATTATGAGCAGTTCTTC. This encodes CASSATRDYEQFF. The V and J genes are TRBV19 and TRBJ2-1; tentative D call: TRBD1 (5 bases). The CDR3 contains 13 residues. The germline V gene encodes CDR1 LNHDA and CDR2 SQIVND (reference sequence). Trimming shortened V by 5 bases and J by 8 bases, and 13 bases separated the two germline ends.

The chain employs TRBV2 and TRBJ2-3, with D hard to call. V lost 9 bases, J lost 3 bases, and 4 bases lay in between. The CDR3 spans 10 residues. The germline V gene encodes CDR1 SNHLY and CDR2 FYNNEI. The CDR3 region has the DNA TGTGCCAGTGCGACAGATACGCAGTATTTT. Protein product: CASATDTQYF.

The CDR3 DNA sequence: TGCGCCAGCAGCCAAGGGAGGGGACTCTCAGCTAACTATGGCTACACCTTC. Its protein product is CASSQGRGLSANYGYTF. The V and J genes are TRBV4-1 and TRBJ1-2, with D possibly matching TRBD1 (5 bases). This CDR3 spans 17 amino acids. V lost 1 base, J lost 0 bases, and 15 bases lay in between. The V gene's germline CDR1 is MGHRA and CDR2 YSYEKL.

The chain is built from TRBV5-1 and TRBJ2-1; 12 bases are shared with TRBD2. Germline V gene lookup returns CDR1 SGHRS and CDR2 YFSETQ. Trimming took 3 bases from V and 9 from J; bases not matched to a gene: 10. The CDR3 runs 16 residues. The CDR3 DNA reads TGCGCCAGCAGCTCCCTGACTAGCGGGAGCCTAAGTGAGCAGTTCTTC. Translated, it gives CASSSLTSGSLSEQFF.

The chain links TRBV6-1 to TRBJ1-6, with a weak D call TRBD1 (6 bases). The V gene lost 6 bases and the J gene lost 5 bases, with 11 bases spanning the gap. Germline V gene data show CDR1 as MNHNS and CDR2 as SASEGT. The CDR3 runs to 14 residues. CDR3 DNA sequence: TGTGCCAGCAGGCTGACAGGAGATAATTCACCCCTCCACTTT. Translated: CASRLTGDNSPLHF.

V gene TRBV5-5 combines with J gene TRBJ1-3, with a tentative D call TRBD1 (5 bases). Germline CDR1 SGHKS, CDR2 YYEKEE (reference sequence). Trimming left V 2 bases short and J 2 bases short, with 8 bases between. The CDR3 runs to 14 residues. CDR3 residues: CASSFSGTGNTIYF. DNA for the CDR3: TGTGCCAGCAGCTTCTCAGGGACTGGAAACACCATATATTTT.

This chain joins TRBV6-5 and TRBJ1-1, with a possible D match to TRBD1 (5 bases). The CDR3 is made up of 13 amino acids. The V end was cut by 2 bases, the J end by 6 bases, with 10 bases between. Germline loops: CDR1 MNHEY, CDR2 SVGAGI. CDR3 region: CASSYVPRAEAFF. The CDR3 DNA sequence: TGTGCCAGCAGTTACGTGCCCAGGGCTGAAGCTTTCTTT.

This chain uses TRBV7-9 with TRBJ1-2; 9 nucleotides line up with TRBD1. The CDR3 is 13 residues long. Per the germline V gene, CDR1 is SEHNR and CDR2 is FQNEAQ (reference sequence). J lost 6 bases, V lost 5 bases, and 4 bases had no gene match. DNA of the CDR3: TGTGCCAGCAGCGCCGGACAGGGGAATGGCTACACCTTC. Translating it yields CASSAGQGNGYTF. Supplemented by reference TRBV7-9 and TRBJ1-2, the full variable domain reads DTGVSQNPRHKITKRGQNVTFRCDPISEHNRLYWYRQTLGQGPEFLTYFQNEAQLEKSRLLSDRFSAERPKGSFSTLEIQRTEQGDSAMYLCASSAGQGNGYTFGSGTRLTVV.